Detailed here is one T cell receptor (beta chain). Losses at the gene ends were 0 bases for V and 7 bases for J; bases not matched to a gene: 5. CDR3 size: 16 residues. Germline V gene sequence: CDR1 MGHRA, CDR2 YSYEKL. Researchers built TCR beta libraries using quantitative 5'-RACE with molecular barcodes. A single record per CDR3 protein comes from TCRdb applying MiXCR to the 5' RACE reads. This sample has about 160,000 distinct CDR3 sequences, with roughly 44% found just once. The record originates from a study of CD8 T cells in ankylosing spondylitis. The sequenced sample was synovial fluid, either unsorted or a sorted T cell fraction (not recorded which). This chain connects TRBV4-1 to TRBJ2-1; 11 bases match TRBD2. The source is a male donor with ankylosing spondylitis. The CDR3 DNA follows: TGCGCCAGCAGCCAAGATCGGTCTAGCGGGAGGAATGAGCAGTTCTTC. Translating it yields CASSQDRSSGRNEQFF.